This TCR beta chain was captured in a study of T cell repertoires in cytomegalovirus infection. Turning to the study itself: CMV epitopes, recently identified HLA-C-restricted and well-studied HLA-B-restricted, were used. Study observations and caveats: Frequencies of public TCR beta families were cumulated, and this identified carriers of CMV plus the relevant HLA. Across the ex vivo response, the dominant clonotypes were HLA-C-restricted CMV-specific TCR beta clonotypes.

Losses at the gene ends were 9 bases for V and 6 bases for J; bases not matched to a gene: 6. CDR1 and CDR2 (germline): LNHDA, SQIVND (reference sequence). The CDR3 covers 13 residues. In TCRdb, the reads were re-called with MiXCR into one record per CDR3 protein. Of nearly 700,000 distinct CDR3 sequences detected, around a third appear once; the ten largest clones hold 18%. This clonotype was seen a handful of times. The antigen is not known. This clonotype originated in a human donor in good health (CMV status not recorded). Some clones in this sample may be carry-over from other donors' samples. The sequences come from cultured PBMCs, collected from culture after CMV antigen stimulation. The gene calls are TRBV19 and TRBJ2-1; 9 positions match TRBD1. The CDR3 sequence: CARLDRGGNEQFF. The CDR3 nucleotides read TGTGCCAGACTGGACAGGGGTGGCAATGAGCAGTTCTTC.